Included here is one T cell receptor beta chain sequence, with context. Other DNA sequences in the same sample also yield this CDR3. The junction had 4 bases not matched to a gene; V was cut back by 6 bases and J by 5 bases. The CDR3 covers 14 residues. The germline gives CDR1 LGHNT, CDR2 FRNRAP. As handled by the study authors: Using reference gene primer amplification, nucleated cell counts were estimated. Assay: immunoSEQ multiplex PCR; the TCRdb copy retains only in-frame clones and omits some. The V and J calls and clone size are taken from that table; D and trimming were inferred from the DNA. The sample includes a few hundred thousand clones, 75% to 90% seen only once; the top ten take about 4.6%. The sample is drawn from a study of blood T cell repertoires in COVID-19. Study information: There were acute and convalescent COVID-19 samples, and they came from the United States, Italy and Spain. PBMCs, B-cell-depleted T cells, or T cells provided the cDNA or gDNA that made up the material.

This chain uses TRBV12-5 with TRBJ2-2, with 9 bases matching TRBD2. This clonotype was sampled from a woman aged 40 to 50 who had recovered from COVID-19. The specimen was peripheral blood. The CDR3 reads CASGRGGRTGELFF. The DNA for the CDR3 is TGTGCTAGTGGGCGGGGGGGCCGGACCGGGGAGCTGTTTTTT.